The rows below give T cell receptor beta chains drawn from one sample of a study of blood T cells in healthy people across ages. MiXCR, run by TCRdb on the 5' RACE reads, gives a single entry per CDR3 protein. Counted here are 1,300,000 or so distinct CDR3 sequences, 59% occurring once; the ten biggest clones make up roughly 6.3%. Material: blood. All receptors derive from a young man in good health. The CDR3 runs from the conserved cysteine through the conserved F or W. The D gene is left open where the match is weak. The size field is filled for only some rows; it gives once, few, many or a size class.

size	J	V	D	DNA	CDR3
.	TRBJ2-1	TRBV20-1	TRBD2	TGCAGTGCTAGAGACTATAGCGGGAGTGACTACAATGAGCAGTTCTTC	CSARDYSGSDYNEQFF
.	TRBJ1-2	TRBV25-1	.	TGTGTGGGCTATGGCTACACCTTC	CVGYGYTF
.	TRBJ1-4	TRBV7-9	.	TGTGCCAGCAGCGCTCACCGGGACGTGGGGGAAAAACTGTTTTTT	CASSAHRDVGEKLFF
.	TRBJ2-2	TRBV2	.	TGTGCCAACCAGGCCCCGAACACCGGGGAGCTGTTTTTT	CANQAPNTGELFF
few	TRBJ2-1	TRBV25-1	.	TGTGCCAGCACAGGTGGGCTGGTGAGGGGGCAGTTCTTC	CASTGGLVRGQFF
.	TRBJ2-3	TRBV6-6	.	TGTGCCAGCAGTGCCCTAGTTGGAGATACGCAGTATTTT	CASSALVGDTQYF
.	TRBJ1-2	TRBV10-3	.	TGTGCCATCAGTGCAGGGGAAGACTATGGCTACACCTTC	CAISAGEDYGYTF
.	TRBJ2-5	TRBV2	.	TGTGCCAGCAGTCTAGACAGGCTACCAAAAGAGACCCAGTACTTC	CASSLDRLPKETQYF
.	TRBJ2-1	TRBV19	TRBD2	TGTGCCAGTAGAAGCAATAGCGGGGGGTACAATGAGCAGTTCTTC	CASRSNSGGYNEQFF
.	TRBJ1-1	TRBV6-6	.	TGTGCCAGTCTTATACAGGTTACTAACACTGAAGCTTTCTTT	CASLIQVTNTEAFF
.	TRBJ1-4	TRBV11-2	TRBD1	TGTGCCAGCAGCGACCGGGACAGGGTTGGTGAAAAACTGTTTTTT	CASSDRDRVGEKLFF
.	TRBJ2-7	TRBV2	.	TGTGCCAGCAGTGCAGGGATAGAGCAGTACTTC	CASSAGIEQYF
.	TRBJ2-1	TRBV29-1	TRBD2	TGCAGCGGTATGGGACTAGAAAGGGGGATGTTCTTC	CSGMGLERGMFF
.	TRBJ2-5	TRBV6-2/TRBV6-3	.	TGTGCCAGCAGTTACTTGGACGGAATAACTATCAAAGAGACCCAGTACTTC	CASSYLDGITIKETQYF
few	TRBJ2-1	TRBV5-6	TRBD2	TGTGCCAGCAGCTTGGCCTGGATCACTAGCGGGTTTTACAATGAGCAGTTCTTC	CASSLAWITSGFYNEQFF
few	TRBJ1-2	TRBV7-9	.	TGTGCCAGCAGCTTAGATGCGGATGGCTACACCTTC	CASSLDADGYTF
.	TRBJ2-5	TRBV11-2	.	TGTGCCAGCAGCTTAGATCAGCAGACCCAGTACTTC	CASSLDQQTQYF
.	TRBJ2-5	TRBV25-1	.	TGTGCCCGGGACCGGGGCACAGAAGAGACCCAGTACTTC	CARDRGTEETQYF
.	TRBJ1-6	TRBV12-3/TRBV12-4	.	TGTGCCAGCAGCCAGGGGACACGGAATTCACCCCTCCACTTT	CASSQGTRNSPLHF
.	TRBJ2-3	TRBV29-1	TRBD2	TGCAGCGCTTCCGGGACTAGAAGCACAGATACGCAGTATTTT	CSASGTRSTDTQYF
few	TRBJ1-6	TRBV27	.	TGTGCCAGCAGTTCCCTGGACCGAGATAATTCACCCCTCCACTTT	CASSSLDRDNSPLHF
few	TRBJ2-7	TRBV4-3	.	TGCGCCAGCAGCCAAGAATCTCCCGTGGGACCGCCGAATCGCTACGAGCAGTACTTC	CASSQESPVGPPNRYEQYF
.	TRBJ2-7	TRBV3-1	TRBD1	TGTGCCAGCAGCCAAGAGCCAGGGGGCGGGTACGAGCAGTACTTC	CASSQEPGGGYEQYF
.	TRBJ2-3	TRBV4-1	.	TGCGTCAGCAGCCGGCAGGGAAACTATCCAGATACGCAGTATTTT	CVSSRQGNYPDTQYF
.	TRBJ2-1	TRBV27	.	TGTGCCAGCAGTTTCGCAGGGGGGAATGAGCAGTTCTTC	CASSFAGGNEQFF
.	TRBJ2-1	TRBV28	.	TGTGCCAGCAGTTCCCGGACAGAAGGGCCCGCTGAGCAGTTCTTC	CASSSRTEGPAEQFF
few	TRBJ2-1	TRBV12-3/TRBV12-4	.	TGTGCCAGCAGTTTAATTGAGCAGTTCTTC	CASSLIEQFF
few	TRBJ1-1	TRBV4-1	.	TGCGCCAGCAGCCAAGAGTCGACGGCCGCCTTCCTCGAAGCTTTCTTT	CASSQESTAAFLEAFF
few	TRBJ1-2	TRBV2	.	TGTGCCAGCCGGCCTGGGCATGGCTACACCTTC	CASRPGHGYTF
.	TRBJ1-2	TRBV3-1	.	TGTGCCAGCAGCCAGACGGGCGCGATGGATGGCTACACCTTC	CASSQTGAMDGYTF
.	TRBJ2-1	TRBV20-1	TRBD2	TGCAGTGCTAGAGAACCGGGACTAAATTACAATGAGCAGTTCTTC	CSAREPGLNYNEQFF
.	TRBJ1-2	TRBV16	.	TGTGCCAGCAGCCAGCTTGACGTTGGCTACACCTTC	CASSQLDVGYTF
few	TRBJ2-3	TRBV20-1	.	TGCAGTGCTAGGAGTAGGAACCCCACCACGCAGTATTTT	CSARSRNPTTQYF
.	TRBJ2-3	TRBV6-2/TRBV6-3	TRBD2	TGTGCCAGCAGATTTAGCGGGGATACGCAGTATTTT	CASRFSGDTQYF
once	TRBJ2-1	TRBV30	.	TGTGCCTGGAGCCCCAGGGTGGGGAGCTGGGTGGAGCAGTTCTTC	CAWSPRVGSWVEQFF
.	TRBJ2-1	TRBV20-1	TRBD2	TGCAGTGCTACGGCTTACTCCCGGGGGCGGGAGGGCCGCAATGAGCAGTTCTTC	CSATAYSRGREGRNEQFF
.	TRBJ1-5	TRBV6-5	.	TGTGCCAGCAGTTCTGGGGGCGAAGATCAGCCCCAGCATTTT	CASSSGGEDQPQHF
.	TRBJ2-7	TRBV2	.	TGTGCCAGCACGCTCCAACCGGGATCAATGGAGCAGTACTTC	CASTLQPGSMEQYF
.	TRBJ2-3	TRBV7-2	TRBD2	TGTGCCAGCAGCTATCAGGCTAGCGGGGGGGACACAGATACGCAGTATTTT	CASSYQASGGDTDTQYF
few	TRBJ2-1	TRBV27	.	TGTGCCAGCAGTTTATCGATAGGCCGGAATGAGCAGTTCTTC	CASSLSIGRNEQFF
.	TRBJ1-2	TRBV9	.	TGTGCCAGCAGCGGCCGGACAGCTAATGGCTACACCTTC	CASSGRTANGYTF
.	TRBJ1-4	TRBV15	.	TGTGCCACCAGCAGGGAAGGGGGGACATCGAATGAAAAACTGTTTTTT	CATSREGGTSNEKLFF
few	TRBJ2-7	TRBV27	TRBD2	TGTGCCAGCAGTTTACGGTTCGACCTTAGCGGGGGGCCTCCGACCTACGAGCAGTACTTC	CASSLRFDLSGGPPTYEQYF
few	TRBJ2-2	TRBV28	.	TGTGCCAGCAGTTCCCGGGACACTTCAAGGGGGAAAGACACCGGGGAGCTGTTTTTT	CASSSRDTSRGKDTGELFF
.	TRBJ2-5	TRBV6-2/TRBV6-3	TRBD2	TGTGCCAGCAGACAAGGACTAGCCTTCCTCATCCAAGAGACCCAGTACTTC	CASRQGLAFLIQETQYF
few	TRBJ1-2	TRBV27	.	TGTGCCAGCAGTTTGAACACAGATTTTGGCTACACCTTC	CASSLNTDFGYTF
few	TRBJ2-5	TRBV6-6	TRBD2	TGTGCCAGCAGTTACTCGCGCGGGAGCGGGGGAGAGACCCAGTACTTC	CASSYSRGSGGETQYF
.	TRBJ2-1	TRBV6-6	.	TGTGCCAGCAGGACCGCTGCATACTCCTACAATGAGCAGTTCTTC	CASRTAAYSYNEQFF
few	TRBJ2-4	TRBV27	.	TGTGCCAGCAGATTACGGGGCTCGCAGGGCGGCTCAGCCAAAAACATTCAGTACTTC	CASRLRGSQGGSAKNIQYF
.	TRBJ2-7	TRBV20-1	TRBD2	TGCAGTGCTAGAGGGCTAGCGGTCTACTACGAGCAGTACTTC	CSARGLAVYYEQYF
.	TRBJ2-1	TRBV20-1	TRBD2	TGCAGTGCTAGGGGTCTAGCGGGGGGCGATGGGCATGAGCAGTTCTTC	CSARGLAGGDGHEQFF